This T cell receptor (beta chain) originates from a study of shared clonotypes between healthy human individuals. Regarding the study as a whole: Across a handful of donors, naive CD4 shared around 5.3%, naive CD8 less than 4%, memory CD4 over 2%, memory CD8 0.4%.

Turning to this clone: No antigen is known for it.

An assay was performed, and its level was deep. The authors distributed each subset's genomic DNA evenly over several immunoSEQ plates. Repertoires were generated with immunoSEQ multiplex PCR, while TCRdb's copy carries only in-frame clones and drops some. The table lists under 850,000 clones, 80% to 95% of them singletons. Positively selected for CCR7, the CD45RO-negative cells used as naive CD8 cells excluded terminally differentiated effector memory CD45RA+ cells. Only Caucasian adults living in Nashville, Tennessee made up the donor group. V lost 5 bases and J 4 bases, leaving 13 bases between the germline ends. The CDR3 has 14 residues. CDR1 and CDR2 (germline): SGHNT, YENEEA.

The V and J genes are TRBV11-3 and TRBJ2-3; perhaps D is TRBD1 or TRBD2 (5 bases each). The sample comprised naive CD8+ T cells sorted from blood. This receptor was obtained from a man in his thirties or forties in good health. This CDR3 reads CASSHYEGPDTQYF. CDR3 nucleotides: TGTGCCAGCAGCCACTATGAGGGACCAGATACGCAGTATTTT. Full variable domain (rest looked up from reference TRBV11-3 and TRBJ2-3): EAGVVQSPRYKIIEKKQPVAFWCNPISGHNTLYWYLQNLGQGPELLIRYENEEAVDDSQLPKDRFSAERLKGVDSTLKIQPAELGDSAVYLCASSHYEGPDTQYFGPGTRLTVL.